The rows below give T cell receptor beta chains drawn from one sample of a study of control samples from healthy donors and cancer patients. The assay was immunoSEQ multiplex PCR, and TCRdb's table has in-frame clones only and misses some. The sample lists roughly 18,000 clones, 88% occurring once. What was sequenced was PBMCs. The receptors originated from a woman aged 55-70 years with head and neck cancer. Both conserved end residues are part of each CDR3. Each record gives: CDR3 protein, CDR3 DNA, J gene, clone size, V gene, D gene. A D gene is named only where the DNA matches it firmly. Some rows have no size entry. The others give once, few or many, or a class for an expanded clone.

cdr3_aa: CASSVSGTGSKEQFF
cdr3_nt: TGTGCCAGCAGCGTATCCGGGACAGGGTCAAAAGAGCAGTTCTTC
j_call: TRBJ2-1
clone_size: -
v_call: TRBV7-6
d_call: TRBD1

cdr3_aa: CASSRDRGIQPQHF
cdr3_nt: TGTGCCAGTAGTAGGGACAGGGGTATCCAGCCCCAGCATTTT
j_call: TRBJ1-5
clone_size: -
v_call: TRBV19
d_call: TRBD1

cdr3_aa: CASKTGVRGGYTF
cdr3_nt: TGTGCCAGCAAAACAGGGGTACGAGGCGGCTACACCTTC
j_call: TRBJ1-2
clone_size: -
v_call: TRBV6-5
d_call: TRBD1

cdr3_aa: CASSYWTGNTEAFF
cdr3_nt: TGCGCCAGCAGCTATTGGACAGGGAACACTGAAGCTTTCTTT
j_call: TRBJ1-1
clone_size: once
v_call: TRBV5-1
d_call: TRBD1

cdr3_aa: CASSVDRGRNEQFF
cdr3_nt: TGTGCCAGCAGCGTAGACAGGGGGCGGAATGAGCAGTTCTTC
j_call: TRBJ2-1
clone_size: -
v_call: TRBV9
d_call: TRBD1

cdr3_aa: CASSLGPLAYGYTF
cdr3_nt: TGTGCCAGCAGCTTAGGCCCCCTGGCATATGGCTACACCTTC
j_call: TRBJ1-2
clone_size: -
v_call: TRBV13
d_call: -

cdr3_aa: CASSRGSSYNEQFF
cdr3_nt: TGCGCCAGCAGTCGGGGGAGCTCCTACAATGAGCAGTTCTTC
j_call: TRBJ2-1
clone_size: -
v_call: TRBV10-1
d_call: -

cdr3_aa: CSVAGQYDQPQHF
cdr3_nt: TGCAGCGTTGCGGGACAGTACGATCAGCCCCAGCATTTT
j_call: TRBJ1-5
clone_size: -
v_call: TRBV29-1
d_call: TRBD1

cdr3_aa: CASSLDAGVNEKLFF
cdr3_nt: TGCGCCAGCAGCTTGGATGCAGGGGTTAATGAAAAACTGTTTTTT
j_call: TRBJ1-4
clone_size: -
v_call: TRBV5-1
d_call: -

cdr3_aa: CASSPWVAGGTDTQYF
cdr3_nt: TGTGCCAGCAGCCCCTGGGTAGCGGGAGGGACAGATACGCAGTATTTT
j_call: TRBJ2-3
clone_size: -
v_call: TRBV5-4
d_call: TRBD2

cdr3_aa: CASSATGGADGYTF
cdr3_nt: TGTGCCAGCAGTGCTACAGGGGGCGCAGATGGCTACACCTTC
j_call: TRBJ1-2
clone_size: medium-sized
v_call: TRBV6-4
d_call: TRBD1

cdr3_aa: CASSPGQGKQPQHF
cdr3_nt: TGTGCCAGCAGTCCGGGACAGGGGAAACAGCCCCAGCATTTT
j_call: TRBJ1-5
clone_size: -
v_call: TRBV2
d_call: TRBD1

cdr3_aa: CASSPRGERDTQYF
cdr3_nt: TGTGCCAGCAGCCCTCGGGGAGAGCGCGATACGCAGTATTTT
j_call: TRBJ2-3
clone_size: -
v_call: TRBV7-9
d_call: -

cdr3_aa: CASSLSGFAMNTGELFF
cdr3_nt: TGTGCCAGCAGCTTATCAGGGTTTGCTATGAACACCGGGGAGCTGTTTTTT
j_call: TRBJ2-2
clone_size: -
v_call: TRBV7-6
d_call: -

cdr3_aa: CASSSFQNTEAFF
cdr3_nt: TGTGCCAGCAGTTCTTTTCAGAACACTGAAGCTTTCTTT
j_call: TRBJ1-1
clone_size: -
v_call: TRBV6-5
d_call: -

cdr3_aa: CASSSLRPTSGKVNEQFF
cdr3_nt: TGTGCCAGCAGCTCACTCCGCCCGACTAGCGGGAAGGTAAATGAGCAGTTCTTC
j_call: TRBJ2-1
clone_size: once
v_call: TRBV7-3
d_call: TRBD2

cdr3_aa: CAISESFGTGERNTEAFF
cdr3_nt: TGTGCCATCAGTGAGTCGTTCGGGACAGGGGAGAGAAACACTGAAGCTTTCTTT
j_call: TRBJ1-1
clone_size: -
v_call: TRBV10-3
d_call: TRBD1

cdr3_aa: CASSPRGLGYTF
cdr3_nt: TGTGCCAGCAGCCCCCGGGGGCTTGGCTACACCTTC
j_call: TRBJ1-2
clone_size: -
v_call: TRBV12-3/TRBV12-4
d_call: -

cdr3_aa: CASSPGGLARENTEAFF
cdr3_nt: TGTGCCAGCAGTCCAGGGGGGTTGGCTAGGGAGAACACTGAAGCTTTCTTT
j_call: TRBJ1-1
clone_size: -
v_call: TRBV9
d_call: TRBD1

cdr3_aa: CASSRQESEQYF
cdr3_nt: TGCGCCAGCAGCCGCCAGGAAAGCGAGCAGTACTTC
j_call: TRBJ2-7
clone_size: few
v_call: TRBV5-1
d_call: -

cdr3_aa: CASSRLEGARDLPEQFF
cdr3_nt: TGTGCCAGCTCACGGTTGGAGGGGGCGCGAGATTTGCCTGAGCAGTTCTTC
j_call: TRBJ2-1
clone_size: few
v_call: TRBV18
d_call: -

cdr3_aa: CASSLSEGPGGGAFF
cdr3_nt: TGTGCCAGCAGTTTATCTGAGGGCCCCGGGGGGGGAGCTTTCTTT
j_call: TRBJ1-1
clone_size: -
v_call: TRBV27
d_call: -

cdr3_aa: CASSPGGSNQPQHF
cdr3_nt: TGTGCCAGCTCACCGGGGGGGAGCAATCAGCCCCAGCATTTT
j_call: TRBJ1-5
clone_size: -
v_call: TRBV18
d_call: -

cdr3_aa: CASSLGSGSSYNEQFF
cdr3_nt: TGTGCCAGCAGCTTGGGGTCGGGATCTTCCTACAATGAGCAGTTCTTC
j_call: TRBJ2-1
clone_size: -
v_call: TRBV5-5
d_call: -

cdr3_aa: CASAPSGSIYEQYF
cdr3_nt: TGTGCCAGCGCTCCTAGCGGGAGCATCTACGAGCAGTACTTC
j_call: TRBJ2-7
clone_size: -
v_call: TRBV28
d_call: TRBD2

cdr3_aa: CASSLGLAGVSGELFF
cdr3_nt: TGTGCCAGCAGCCTTGGACTAGCGGGAGTCTCCGGGGAGCTGTTTTTT
j_call: TRBJ2-2
clone_size: -
v_call: TRBV3-1/TRBV3-2
d_call: TRBD2

cdr3_aa: CASSLPGYNQPQHF
cdr3_nt: TGTGCCAGCAGCCTACCAGGCTACAATCAGCCCCAGCATTTT
j_call: TRBJ1-5
clone_size: few
v_call: TRBV28
d_call: -

cdr3_aa: CASSFGDTQYF
cdr3_nt: TGTGCCAGCAGCTTTGGGGATACGCAGTATTTT
j_call: TRBJ2-3
clone_size: -
v_call: TRBV13
d_call: -

cdr3_aa: CASSSLGGTVMEKLFF
cdr3_nt: TGTGCCAGCAGTTCACTCGGAGGGACTGTGATGGAAAAACTGTTTTTT
j_call: TRBJ1-4
clone_size: once
v_call: TRBV27
d_call: -

cdr3_aa: CASSPGPERESKNF
cdr3_nt: TGCGCCAGCAGCCCCGGCCCAGAGCGGGAAAGTAAGAATTTT
j_call: TRBJ2-3
clone_size: few
v_call: TRBV5-1
d_call: TRBD2

cdr3_aa: CASSWMGRTDTQYF
cdr3_nt: TGTGCCAGCAGCTGGATGGGACGCACAGATACGCAGTATTTT
j_call: TRBJ2-3
clone_size: -
v_call: TRBV5-4
d_call: -

cdr3_aa: CASEWGDTGELFF
cdr3_nt: TGTGCCAGCGAGTGGGGTGACACCGGGGAGCTGTTTTTT
j_call: TRBJ2-2
clone_size: -
v_call: TRBV9
d_call: -

cdr3_aa: CASSPQGADTQYF
cdr3_nt: TGTGCCAGCAGCCCCCAGGGGGCAGATACGCAGTATTTT
j_call: TRBJ2-3
clone_size: -
v_call: TRBV5-5
d_call: TRBD1

cdr3_aa: CASSQLPGQGPNTEAFF
cdr3_nt: TGCGCCAGCAGCCAGTTGCCGGGACAGGGACCGAACACTGAAGCTTTCTTT
j_call: TRBJ1-1
clone_size: -
v_call: TRBV4-1
d_call: TRBD1

cdr3_aa: CAIGTGTANTGELFF
cdr3_nt: TGTGCCATCGGTACCGGGACAGCCAATACCGGGGAGCTGTTTTTT
j_call: TRBJ2-2
clone_size: -
v_call: TRBV6-5
d_call: TRBD1

cdr3_aa: CASSLVQGNTEAFF
cdr3_nt: TGTGCCAGCAGCTTAGTTCAGGGGAACACTGAAGCTTTCTTT
j_call: TRBJ1-1
clone_size: -
v_call: TRBV7-2
d_call: -

cdr3_aa: CASSARDRRSVQYF
cdr3_nt: TGTGCCAGCAGCGCCCGGGACAGGAGGTCTGTGCAGTACTTC
j_call: TRBJ2-7
clone_size: once
v_call: TRBV11-1
d_call: TRBD1